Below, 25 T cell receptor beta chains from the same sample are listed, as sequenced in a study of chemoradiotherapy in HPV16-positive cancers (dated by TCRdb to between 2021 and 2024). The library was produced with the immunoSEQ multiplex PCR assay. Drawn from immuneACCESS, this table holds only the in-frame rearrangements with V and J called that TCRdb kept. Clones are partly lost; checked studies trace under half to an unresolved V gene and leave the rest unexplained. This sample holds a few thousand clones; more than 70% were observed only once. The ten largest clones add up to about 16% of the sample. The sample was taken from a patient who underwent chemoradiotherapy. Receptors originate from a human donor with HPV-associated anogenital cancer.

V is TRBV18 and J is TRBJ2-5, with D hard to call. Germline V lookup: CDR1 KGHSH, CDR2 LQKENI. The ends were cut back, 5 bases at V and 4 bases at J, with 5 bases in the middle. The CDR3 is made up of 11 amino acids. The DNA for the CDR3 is TGTGCCAGCTCAGCAGGAGAGACCCAGTACTTC. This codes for CASSAGETQYF.

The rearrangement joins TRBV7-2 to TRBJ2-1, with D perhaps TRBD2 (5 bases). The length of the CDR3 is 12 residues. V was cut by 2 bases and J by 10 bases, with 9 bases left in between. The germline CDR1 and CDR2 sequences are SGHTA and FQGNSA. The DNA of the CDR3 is TGTGCCAGCAGCTTAAACAGCGGCGAGCAGTTCTTC. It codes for CASSLNSGEQFF.

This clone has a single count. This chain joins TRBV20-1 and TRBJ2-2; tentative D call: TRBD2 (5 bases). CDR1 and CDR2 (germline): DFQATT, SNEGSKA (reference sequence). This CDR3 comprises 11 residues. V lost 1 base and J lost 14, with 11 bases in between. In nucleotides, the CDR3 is TGCAGTGCTAGAGTGCCCGAGGGTCTGTTTTTT. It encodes CSARVPEGLFF.

CDR3 region: CASIGGRTGTSKESNQPQHF. CDR3 DNA sequence: TGTGCCAGTATAGGGGGCCGGACAGGGACCTCAAAAGAAAGCAATCAGCCCCAGCATTTT. This chain joins TRBV19 and TRBJ1-5, with TRBD1 matching 8 bases. Trimming removed 7 bases from V and 1 base from J; junction bases left unmatched: 21. Germline-derived CDR1 and CDR2 are LNHDA and SQIVND (reference sequence). CDR3 length: 20 amino acids. Full variable domain (remainder filled in from reference TRBV19 and TRBJ1-5): DGGITQSPKYLFRKEGQNVTLSCEQNLNHDAMYWYRQDPGQGLRLIYYSQIVNDFQKGDIAEGYSVSREKKESFPLTVTSAQKNPTAFYLCASIGGRTGTSKESNQPQHFGDGTRLSIL.

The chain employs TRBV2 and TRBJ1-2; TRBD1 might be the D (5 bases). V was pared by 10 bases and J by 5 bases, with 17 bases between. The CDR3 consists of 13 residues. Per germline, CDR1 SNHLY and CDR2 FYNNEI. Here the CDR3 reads CAKQDPDLYGYTF. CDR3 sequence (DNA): TGTGCCAAACAGGACCCGGACCTTTATGGCTACACCTTC.

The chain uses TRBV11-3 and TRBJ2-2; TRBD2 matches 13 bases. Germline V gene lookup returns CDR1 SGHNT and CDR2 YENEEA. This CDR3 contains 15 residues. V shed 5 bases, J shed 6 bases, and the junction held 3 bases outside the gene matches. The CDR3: CASSPGLAGAGELFF. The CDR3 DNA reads TGTGCCAGCAGCCCCGGACTAGCGGGGGCCGGGGAGCTGTTTTTT.

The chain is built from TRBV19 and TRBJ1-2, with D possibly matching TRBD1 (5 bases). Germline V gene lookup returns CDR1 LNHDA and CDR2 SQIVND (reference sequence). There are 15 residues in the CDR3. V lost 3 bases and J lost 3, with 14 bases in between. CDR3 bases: TGTGCCAGTAGTATCACTCCACGAGGGGACTATGGCTACACCTTC. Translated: CASSITPRGDYGYTF.

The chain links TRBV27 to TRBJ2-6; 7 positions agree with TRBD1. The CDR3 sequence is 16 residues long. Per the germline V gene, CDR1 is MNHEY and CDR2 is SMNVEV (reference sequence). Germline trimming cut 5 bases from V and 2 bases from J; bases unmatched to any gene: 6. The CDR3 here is CASSEFDRAGANVLTF. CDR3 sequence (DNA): TGTGCCAGCAGTGAATTCGACAGGGCTGGGGCCAACGTCCTGACTTTC.

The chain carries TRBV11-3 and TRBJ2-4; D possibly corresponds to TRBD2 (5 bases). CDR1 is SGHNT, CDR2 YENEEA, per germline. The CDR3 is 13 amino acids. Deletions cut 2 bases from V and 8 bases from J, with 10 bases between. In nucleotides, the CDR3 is TGTGCCAGCAGCTTATCCGGGGATGACATTCAGTACTTC. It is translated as CASSLSGDDIQYF. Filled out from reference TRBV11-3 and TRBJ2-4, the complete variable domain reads EAGVVQSPRYKIIEKKQPVAFWCNPISGHNTLYWYLQNLGQGPELLIRYENEEAVDDSQLPKDRFSAERLKGVDSTLKIQPAELGDSAVYLCASSLSGDDIQYFGAGTRLSVL.

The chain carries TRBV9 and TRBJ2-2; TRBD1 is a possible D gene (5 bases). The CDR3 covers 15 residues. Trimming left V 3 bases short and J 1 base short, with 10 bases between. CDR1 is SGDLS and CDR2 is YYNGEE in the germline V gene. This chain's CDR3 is CASSADRQNTGELFF. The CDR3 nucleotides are TGTGCCAGCAGCGCCGACAGACAGAACACCGGGGAGCTGTTTTTT.

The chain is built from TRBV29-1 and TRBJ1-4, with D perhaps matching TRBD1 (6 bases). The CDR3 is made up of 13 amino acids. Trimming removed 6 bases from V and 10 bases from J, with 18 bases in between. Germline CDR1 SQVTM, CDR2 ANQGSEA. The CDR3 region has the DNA TGCAGCGTGACAGGTGATAATGGTGGAAAACTGTTTTTT. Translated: CSVTGDNGGKLFF. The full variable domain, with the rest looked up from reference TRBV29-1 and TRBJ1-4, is SAVISQKPSRDICQRGTSLTIQCQVDSQVTMMFWYRQQPGQSLTLIATANQGSEATYESGFVIDKFPISRPNLTFSTLTVSNMSPEDSSIYLCSVTGDNGGKLFFGSGTQLSVL.

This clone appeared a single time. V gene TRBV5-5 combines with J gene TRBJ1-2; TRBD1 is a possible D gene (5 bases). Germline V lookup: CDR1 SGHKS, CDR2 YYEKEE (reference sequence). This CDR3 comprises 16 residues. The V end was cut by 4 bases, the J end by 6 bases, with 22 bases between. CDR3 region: CASSPIVGDGLDGYTF. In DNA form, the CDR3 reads TGTGCCAGCAGCCCCATTGTGGGGGACGGCCTAGATGGCTACACCTTC.

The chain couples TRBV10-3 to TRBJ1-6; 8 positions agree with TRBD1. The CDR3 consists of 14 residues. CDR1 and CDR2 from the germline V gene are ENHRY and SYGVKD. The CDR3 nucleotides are TGTGCTACCAAAAACGGACAGGGTAATTCACCCCTCCACTTT. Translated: CATKNGQGNSPLHF.

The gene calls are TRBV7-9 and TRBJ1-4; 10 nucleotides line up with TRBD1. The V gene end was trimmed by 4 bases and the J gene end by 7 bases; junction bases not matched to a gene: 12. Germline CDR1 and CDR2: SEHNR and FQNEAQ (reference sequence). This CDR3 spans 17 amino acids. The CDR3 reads CASSSDRGRRDGEKLFF. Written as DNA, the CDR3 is TGTGCCAGCAGCTCCGACAGGGGGCGCCGGGATGGTGAAAAACTGTTTTTT.

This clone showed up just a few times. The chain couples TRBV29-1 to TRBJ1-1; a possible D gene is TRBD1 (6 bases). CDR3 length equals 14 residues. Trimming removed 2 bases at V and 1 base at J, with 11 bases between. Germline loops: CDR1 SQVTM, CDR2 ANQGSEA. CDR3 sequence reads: CSVEFTGPNTEAFF. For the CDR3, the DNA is TGCAGCGTTGAATTTACAGGGCCGAACACTGAAGCTTTCTTT.

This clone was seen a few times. For the CDR3, the DNA is TGTGCCAGCAGTTATGGGACAGGGGTTACCAATCAGCCCCAGCATTTT. Residues: CASSYGTGVTNQPQHF. V usage is TRBV6-6 and J usage is TRBJ1-5; 10 nucleotides align to TRBD1. With 3 bases clipped from V and 3 bases from J, the junction kept 5 bases outside the gene matches. Germline CDR1 and CDR2: MNHNY and SVGAGI (reference sequence). The CDR3 is made up of 16 amino acids.

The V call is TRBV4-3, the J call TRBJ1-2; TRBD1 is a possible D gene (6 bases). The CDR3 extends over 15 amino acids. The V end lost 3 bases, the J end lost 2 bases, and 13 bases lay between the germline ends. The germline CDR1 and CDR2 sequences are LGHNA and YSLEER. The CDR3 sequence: CASSHPGTQNYGYTF. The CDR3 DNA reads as TGCGCCAGCAGCCATCCCGGGACACAAAACTATGGCTACACCTTC.

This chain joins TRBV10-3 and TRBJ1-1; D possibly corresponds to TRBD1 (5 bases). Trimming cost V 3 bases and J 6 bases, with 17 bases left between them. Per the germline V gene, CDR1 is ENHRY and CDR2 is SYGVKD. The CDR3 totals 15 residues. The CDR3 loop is CAISDYGGEDPEAFF. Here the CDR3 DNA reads TGTGCCATCAGTGATTATGGGGGGGAGGATCCTGAAGCTTTCTTT.

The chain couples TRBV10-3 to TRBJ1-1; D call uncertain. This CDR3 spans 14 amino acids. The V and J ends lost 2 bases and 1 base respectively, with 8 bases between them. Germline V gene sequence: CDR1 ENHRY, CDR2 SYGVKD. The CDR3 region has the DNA TGTGCCATCAGTGAGCCGGGTGGGAACACTGAAGCTTTCTTT. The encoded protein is CAISEPGGNTEAFF.

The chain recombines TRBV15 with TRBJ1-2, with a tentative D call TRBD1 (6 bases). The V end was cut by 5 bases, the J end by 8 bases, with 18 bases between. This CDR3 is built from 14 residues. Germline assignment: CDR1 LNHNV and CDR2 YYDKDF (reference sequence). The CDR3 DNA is TGTGCCACCAGCGAGGGGGAACAGGGATCGGGCTACACCTTC. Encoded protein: CATSEGEQGSGYTF.

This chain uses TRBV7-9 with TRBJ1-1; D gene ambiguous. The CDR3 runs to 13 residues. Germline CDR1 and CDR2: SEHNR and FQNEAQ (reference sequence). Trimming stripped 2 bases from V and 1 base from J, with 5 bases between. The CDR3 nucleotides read TGTGCCAGCAGCTTATTGGAGAACACTGAAGCTTTCTTT. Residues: CASSLLENTEAFF.

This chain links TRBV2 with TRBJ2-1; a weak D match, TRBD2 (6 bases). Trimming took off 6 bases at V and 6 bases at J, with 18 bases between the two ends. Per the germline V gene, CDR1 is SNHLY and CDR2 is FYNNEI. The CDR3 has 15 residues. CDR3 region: CASSAYSLGGNEQFF. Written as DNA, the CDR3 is TGTGCCAGCAGCGCCTACTCCTTGGGAGGCAATGAGCAGTTCTTC.

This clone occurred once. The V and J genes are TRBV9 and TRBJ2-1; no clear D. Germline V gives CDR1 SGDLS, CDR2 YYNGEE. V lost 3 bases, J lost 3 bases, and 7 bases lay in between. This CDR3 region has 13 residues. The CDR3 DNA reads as TGTGCCAGCAGCGATCTGTTCTACAATGAGCAGTTCTTC. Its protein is CASSDLFYNEQFF. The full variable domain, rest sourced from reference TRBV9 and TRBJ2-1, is DSGVTQTPKHLITATGQRVTLRCSPRSGDLSVYWYQQSLDQGLQFLIQYYNGEERAKGNILERFSAQQFPDLHSELNLSSLELGDSALYFCASSDLFYNEQFFGPGTRLTVL.

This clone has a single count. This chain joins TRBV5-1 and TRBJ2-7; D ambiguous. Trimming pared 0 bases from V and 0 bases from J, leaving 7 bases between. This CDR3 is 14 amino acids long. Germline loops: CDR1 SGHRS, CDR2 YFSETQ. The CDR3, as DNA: TGCGCCAGCAGCTTGGGCCAGTCCTCCTACGAGCAGTACTTC. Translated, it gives CASSLGQSSYEQYF.

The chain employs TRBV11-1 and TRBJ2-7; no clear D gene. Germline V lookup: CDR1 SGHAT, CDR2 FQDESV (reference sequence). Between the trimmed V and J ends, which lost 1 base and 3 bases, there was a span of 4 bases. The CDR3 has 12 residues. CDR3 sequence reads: CASSLVDYEQYF. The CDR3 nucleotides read TGTGCCAGCAGCTTAGTTGACTACGAGCAGTACTTC.